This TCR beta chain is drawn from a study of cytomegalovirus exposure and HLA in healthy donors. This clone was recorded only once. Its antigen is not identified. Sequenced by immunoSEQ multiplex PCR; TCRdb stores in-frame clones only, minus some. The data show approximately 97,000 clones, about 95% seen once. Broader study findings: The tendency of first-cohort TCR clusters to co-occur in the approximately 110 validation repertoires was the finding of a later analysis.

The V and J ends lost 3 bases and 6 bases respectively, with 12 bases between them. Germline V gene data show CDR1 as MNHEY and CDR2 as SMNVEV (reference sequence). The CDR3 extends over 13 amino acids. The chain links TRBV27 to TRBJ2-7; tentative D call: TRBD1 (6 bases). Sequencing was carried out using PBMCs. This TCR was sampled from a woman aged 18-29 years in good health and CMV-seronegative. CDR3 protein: CASSFSGAIEQYF. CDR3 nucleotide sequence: TGTGCCAGCAGTTTCTCAGGGGCCATCGAGCAGTACTTC.